The subject of this entry is one T cell receptor beta chain. Its antigen remains unknown. These data come from a study of response to subunit inactivated influenza vaccine. Study-level results: Authors suggested each seasonal flu vaccination may recruit only limited numbers of new T cells.

The CDR3 length is 12 residues. V lost 6 bases and J lost 1, with 7 bases in between. Germline CDR1 WSHSY, CDR2 SAAADI. TCRdb re-analysed the RT-PCR reads in MiXCR, keeping a single row per CDR3 protein. The table has 800,000 or so distinct CDR3 sequences, 21% seen once. The sequence derives from a man aged 45-65 years who received an inactivated influenza vaccine. Material: PBMCs from blood, obtained more than 4 days after vaccination. V is TRBV10-2 and J is TRBJ2-7; D gene unclear. DNA of the CDR3: TGCGCCAGCAGGGTCACTTCCTACGAGCAGTACTTC. This codes for CASRVTSYEQYF.